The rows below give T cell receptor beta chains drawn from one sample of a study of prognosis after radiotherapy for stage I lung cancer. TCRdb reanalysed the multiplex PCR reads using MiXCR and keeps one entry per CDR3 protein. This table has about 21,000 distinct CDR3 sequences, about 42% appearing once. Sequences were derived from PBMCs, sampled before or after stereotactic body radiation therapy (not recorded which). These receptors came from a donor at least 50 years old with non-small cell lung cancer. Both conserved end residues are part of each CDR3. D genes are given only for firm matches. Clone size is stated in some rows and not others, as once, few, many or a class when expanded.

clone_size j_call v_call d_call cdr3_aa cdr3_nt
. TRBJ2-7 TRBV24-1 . CATSDSEGREGTYEQYF TGTGCCACCAGTGATTCGGAAGGGAGAGAGGGCACCTACGAGCAGTACTTC
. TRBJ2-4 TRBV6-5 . CASIYGSSANSAKNIQYF TGTGCCAGCATTTACGGGTCTAGCGCAAACTCAGCCAAAAACATTCAGTACTTC
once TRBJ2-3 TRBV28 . CASSSTESRRRTDTQYF TGTGCCAGCAGTTCTACTGAAAGCCGACGGAGAACAGATACGCAGTATTTT
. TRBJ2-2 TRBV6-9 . CASSFGRSGGELFF TGTGCCAGCAGTTTCGGACGGTCCGGCGGGGAGCTGTTTTTT
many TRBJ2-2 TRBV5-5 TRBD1 CASSLRTGVSGELFF TGTGCCAGCAGCCTAAGGACAGGGGTATCCGGGGAGCTGTTTTTT
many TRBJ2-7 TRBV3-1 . CASSKTAYEQYF TGTGCCAGCAGCAAGACAGCCTACGAGCAGTACTTC
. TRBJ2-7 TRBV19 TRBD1 CASSSQGASREQYF TGTGCCAGTAGTTCTCAGGGGGCATCCCGCGAGCAGTACTTC
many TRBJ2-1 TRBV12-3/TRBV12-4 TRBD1 CASSPDRVWLHEQFF TGTGCCAGCAGTCCAGACAGGGTCTGGTTACATGAGCAGTTCTTC
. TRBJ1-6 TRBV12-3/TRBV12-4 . CASSSGAYSPLHF TGTGCCAGCAGTTCCGGCGCATACTCACCCCTCCACTTT
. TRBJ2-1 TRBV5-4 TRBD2 CASSPKREGNEQFF TGTGCCAGCAGCCCGAAGCGGGAGGGCAATGAGCAGTTCTTC
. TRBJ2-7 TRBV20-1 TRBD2 CSAFLLAGGNEQYF TGCAGTGCTTTCCTTCTAGCGGGAGGGAACGAGCAGTACTTC
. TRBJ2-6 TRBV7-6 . CASSPGRISGANVLTF TGTGCCAGCAGCCCGGGACGGATCTCTGGGGCCAACGTCCTTACTTTC
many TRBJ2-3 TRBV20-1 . CSASHTRSTGTQYF TGCAGTGCTTCACACACCAGATCCACAGGTACGCAGTATTTT
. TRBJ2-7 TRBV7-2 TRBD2 CASSRAWTSGRKERYF TGTGCCAGCAGCCGGGCCTGGACTAGCGGGAGGAAAGAGCGGTACTTC
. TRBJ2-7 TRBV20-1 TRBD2 CSARGPSGVYEQYF TGCAGTGCTAGAGGTCCCAGCGGGGTCTACGAGCAGTACTTC
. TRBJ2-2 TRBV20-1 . CSARDEPEYWELFF TGCAGTGCTAGAGATGAGCCGGAGTACTGGGAGCTGTTTTTT
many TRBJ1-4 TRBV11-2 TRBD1 CASSQGQRLTKIEKLFF TGTGCCAGCAGCCAGGGACAGCGCCTGACAAAAATTGAAAAACTGTTTTTT
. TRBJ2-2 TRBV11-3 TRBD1 CASSRTGASGGELFF TGTGCCAGCAGCCGGACAGGGGCTTCCGGCGGGGAGCTGTTTTTT
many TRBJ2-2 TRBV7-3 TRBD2 CASSFSGMNTGELFF TGTGCCAGCAGCTTTAGCGGGATGAACACCGGGGAGCTGTTTTTT
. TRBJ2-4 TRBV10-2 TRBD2 CAIREAGGAGNIQYF TGTGCCATCAGGGAGGCGGGAGGGGCGGGAAACATTCAGTACTTC
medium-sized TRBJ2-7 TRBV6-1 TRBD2 CASKGGGLYEQYF TGTGCCAGCAAGGGCGGGGGTTTGTACGAGCAGTACTTC
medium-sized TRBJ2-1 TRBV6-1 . CASSEAGTQQFF TGTGCCAGCAGTGAAGCAGGAACACAGCAGTTCTTC
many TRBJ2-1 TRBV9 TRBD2 CASSHPGRTGGLENEQFF TGTGCCAGCAGCCACCCCGGCCGGACGGGAGGGCTGGAGAATGAGCAGTTCTTC
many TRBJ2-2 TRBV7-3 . CASSSDTGELFF TGTGCCAGCAGCTCCGACACCGGGGAGCTGTTTTTT
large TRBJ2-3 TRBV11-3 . CASSLGRAGSSDTQYF TGTGCCAGCAGCCTAGGGCGGGCGGGAAGCTCAGATACGCAGTATTTT
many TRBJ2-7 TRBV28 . CASSFGLLRRGSHYEQYF TGTGCCAGCAGTTTTGGTCTCCTCCGGCGGGGTTCTCACTACGAGCAGTACTTC
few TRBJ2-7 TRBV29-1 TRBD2 CSARTSRSGIYEQYF TGCAGCGCTCGGACTAGCAGGAGTGGGATCTACGAGCAGTACTTC
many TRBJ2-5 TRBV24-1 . CATSVGGSQETQYF TGTGCCACCAGTGTGGGGGGCTCCCAAGAGACCCAGTACTTC
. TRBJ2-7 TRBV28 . CASTGSSYEQYF TGTGCCAGCACCGGCAGTTCCTACGAGCAGTACTTC
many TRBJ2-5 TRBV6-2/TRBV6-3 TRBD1 CASTYSRGRQYF TGTGCCAGCACCTACTCGAGGGGGCGGCAGTACTTC
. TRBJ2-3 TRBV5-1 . CASSSEVPHTDTQYF TGCGCCAGCAGCTCGGAGGTCCCGCACACAGATACGCAGTATTTT
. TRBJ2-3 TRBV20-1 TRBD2 CSARASGRRDTQYF TGCAGTGCCCGGGCTAGCGGGAGGAGGGATACGCAGTATTTT
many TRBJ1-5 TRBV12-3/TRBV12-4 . CASSGGGNQPQHF TGTGCCAGCAGTGGAGGGGGCAATCAGCCCCAGCATTTT
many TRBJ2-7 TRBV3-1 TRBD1 CASSPGTGGGEQYF TGTGCCAGCAGCCCCGGGACAGGGGGGGGCGAGCAGTACTTC
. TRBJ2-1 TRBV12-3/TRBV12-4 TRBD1 CASSSRQGCAYNEQFF TGTGCCAGCAGTTCCCGACAGGGATGCGCCTACAATGAGCAGTTCTTC
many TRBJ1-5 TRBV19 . CASSIGGGQPQHF TGTGCCAGTAGTATTGGGGGGGGGCAGCCCCAGCATTTT
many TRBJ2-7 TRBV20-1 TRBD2 CSADSSGRGYEQYF TGCAGTGCCGACTCTAGCGGGAGGGGGTACGAGCAGTACTTC
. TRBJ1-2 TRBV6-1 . CAIRNWAYGYTF TGTGCTATAAGGAATTGGGCGTATGGCTACACCTTC
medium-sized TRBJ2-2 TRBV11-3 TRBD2 CASSLGIVAGDTGELFF TGTGCCAGCAGCTTAGGGATAGTAGCGGGAGACACCGGGGAGCTGTTTTTT
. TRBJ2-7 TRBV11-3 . CASSPTARLSSYEQYF TGTGCCAGCAGTCCGACGGCCCGACTGAGCTCCTACGAGCAGTACTTC
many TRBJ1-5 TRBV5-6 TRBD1 CASSKDRDLNQPQHF TGTGCCAGCAGCAAAGACAGGGACCTCAATCAGCCCCAGCATTTT
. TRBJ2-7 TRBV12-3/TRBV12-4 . CDSRKQGSYEQYF TGTGACAGCAGGAAACAGGGCTCATACGAGCAGTACTTC
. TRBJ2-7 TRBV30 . CSWGSGYEQYF TGTTCCTGGGGTTCAGGATACGAGCAGTACTTC
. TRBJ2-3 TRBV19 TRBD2 CASSLIAGATDTQYF TGTGCCAGTAGTCTAATAGCGGGAGCCACAGATACGCAGTATTTT
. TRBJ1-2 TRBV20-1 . CSVRYLKGIYGYTF TGCAGTGTTAGATATCTGAAGGGGATCTATGGCTACACCTTC
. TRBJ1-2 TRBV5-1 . CASSLSPGSNYGYTF TGCGCCAGCAGCTTGTCGCCAGGGAGTAACTATGGCTACACCTTC
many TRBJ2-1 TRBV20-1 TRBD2 CSARVSSGFYNEQFF TGCAGTGCTAGAGTTTCTAGCGGGTTCTACAATGAGCAGTTCTTC
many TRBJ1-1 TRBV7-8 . CASSLATQGYTEAFF TGTGCCAGCAGCTTAGCGACACAGGGTTATACTGAAGCTTTCTTT
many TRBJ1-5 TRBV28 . CASSYDSNQPQHF TGTGCCAGCAGTTACGATAGCAATCAGCCCCAGCATTTT
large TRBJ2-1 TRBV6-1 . CASSERIRDGYYNEQFF TGTGCCAGCAGTGAAAGGATACGGGACGGCTACTACAATGAGCAGTTCTTC
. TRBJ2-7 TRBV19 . CASSRGYEQYF TGTGCCAGCAGTAGGGGATACGAGCAGTACTTC
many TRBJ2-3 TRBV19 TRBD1 CASRDRGHADTQYF TGTGCCAGTCGGGACAGGGGGCATGCAGATACGCAGTATTTT
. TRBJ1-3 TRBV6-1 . CASTGGMGNTIYF TGTGCCAGCACCGGGGGGATGGGAAACACCATATATTTT
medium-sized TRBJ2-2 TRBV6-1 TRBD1 CASRDRLDTGELFF TGTGCCAGCAGGGACAGGTTGGACACCGGGGAGCTGTTTTTT
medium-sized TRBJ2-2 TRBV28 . CASSFYSTGELFF TGTGCCAGCAGTTTCTACTCGACCGGGGAGCTGTTTTTT
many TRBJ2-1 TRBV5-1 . CASSKRLPGANEQFF TGCGCCAGCAGCAAAAGACTACCGGGTGCCAATGAGCAGTTCTTC
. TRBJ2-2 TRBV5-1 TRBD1 CASSLGGDGELFF TGCGCCAGCAGCCTAGGGGGCGACGGGGAGCTGTTTTTT
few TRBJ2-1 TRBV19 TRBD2 CASSIGRGCIDEQFF TGTGCCAGTAGTATCGGGCGGGGGTGTATCGATGAGCAGTTCTTC
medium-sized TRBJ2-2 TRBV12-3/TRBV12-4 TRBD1 CASSQTGTGGPGELFF TGTGCCAGCAGTCAGACCGGGACAGGGGGGCCCGGGGAGCTGTTTTTT
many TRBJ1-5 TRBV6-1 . CASSDPVGLNQPQHF TGTGCCAGCAGTGACCCGGTTGGGCTCAATCAGCCCCAGCATTTT